This TCR beta chain was sequenced in a study of cytomegalovirus exposure and HLA in healthy donors. Whole-study findings and limits: In the approximately 120 validation repertoires, a later analysis found that first-cohort TCR clusters tended to co-occur. The classifier reportedly diagnosed cytomegalovirus status with high specificity and sensitivity.

With respect to this clone: Antigen: not known.

The repertoire was sequenced with immunoSEQ multiplex PCR; TCRdb's copy has only in-frame clones and lacks some. The sample yields about 100,000 clones, about 85% seen once. V lost 0 bases and J 6 bases, leaving 17 bases between the germline ends. Germline CDR1 is SGHVS and CDR2 is FNYEAQ. CDR3 length equals 17 residues. The rearrangement links TRBV7-6 to TRBJ2-2; tentative D call: TRBD2 (5 bases). This TCR came from a woman between 18 and 29 years old in good health and CMV-seronegative. Sequenced input: PBMCs. CDR3 in DNA: TGTGCCAGCAGCTTAGCCCGGGGATTGGAACTTGCCGGGGAGCTGTTTTTT. Protein product: CASSLARGLELAGELFF.